One and the same sample provided the 2 T cell receptor beta chains below, sequenced in a study of T cell responses to AZD1222 COVID-19 vaccine. The table came from immunoSEQ multiplex PCR; TCRdb's copy has only in-frame clones and leaves some out. The sample holds roughly 100,000 clones; about 80% are singletons and the top ten take 4% to 6%. The material was peripheral blood, obtained on day 0 of AZD1222 vaccination. Receptor source: an adult in good health.

The chain recombines TRBV19 with TRBJ1-5; D unresolved. CDR1 LNHDA and CDR2 SQIVND come from the germline V gene (reference sequence). Trimming pared 6 bases from V and 5 bases from J, leaving 14 bases between. The CDR3 is 14 amino acids. CDR3 in DNA: TGTGCCAGTAGCACCTTTTGGCCCCATCAGCCCCAGCATTTT. Protein product: CASSTFWPHQPQHF.

By frequency in the sample, this clone is large (0.1 to 1%). The chain couples TRBV5-1 to TRBJ1-1; 9 bases are a match to TRBD1. Germline assignment: CDR1 SGHRS and CDR2 YFSETQ. Unmatched junction bases numbered 2, after V lost 4 bases and J lost 1 base. The CDR3 length is 14 residues. The CDR3 coding sequence is TGCGCCAGCAGCCGGACAGGGGAGAACACTGAAGCTTTCTTT. Amino acid sequence: CASSRTGENTEAFF.